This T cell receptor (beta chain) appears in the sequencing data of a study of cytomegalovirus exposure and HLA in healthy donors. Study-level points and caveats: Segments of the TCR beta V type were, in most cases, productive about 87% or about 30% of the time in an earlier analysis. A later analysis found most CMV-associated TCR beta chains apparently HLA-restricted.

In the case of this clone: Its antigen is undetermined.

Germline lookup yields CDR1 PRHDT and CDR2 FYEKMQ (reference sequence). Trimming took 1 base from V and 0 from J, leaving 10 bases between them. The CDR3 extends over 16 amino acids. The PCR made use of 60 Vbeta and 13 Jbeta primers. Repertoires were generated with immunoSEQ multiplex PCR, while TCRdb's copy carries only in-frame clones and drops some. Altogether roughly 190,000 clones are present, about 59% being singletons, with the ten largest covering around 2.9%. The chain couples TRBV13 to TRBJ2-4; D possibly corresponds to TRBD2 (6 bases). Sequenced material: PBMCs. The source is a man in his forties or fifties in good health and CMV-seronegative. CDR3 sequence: CASSLEAGIAKNIQYF. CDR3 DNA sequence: TGTGCCAGCAGCTTAGAGGCGGGGATAGCCAAAAACATTCAGTACTTC. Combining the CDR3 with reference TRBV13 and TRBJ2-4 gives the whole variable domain AAGVIQSPRHLIKEKRETATLKCYPIPRHDTVYWYQQGPGQDPQFLISFYEKMQSDKGSIPDRFSAQQFSDYHSELNMSSLELGDSALYFCASSLEAGIAKNIQYFGAGTRLSVL.